Presented here are 19 T cell receptor beta chains from one specimen sequenced in a study of cytomegalovirus exposure and HLA in healthy donors. Primers included in the PCR were 60 Vbeta and 13 Jbeta primers. The assay was immunoSEQ multiplex PCR, and TCRdb's table has in-frame clones only and misses some. The data show about 87,000 clones, over 70% seen once. Material for sequencing was PBMCs. The receptors stem from a man in his thirties or forties in good health and CMV-seropositive.

The J gene is TRBJ1-2, the V gene TRBV6-6, with a tentative D call TRBD1 (6 bases). CDR3 length: 15 residues. Trimming removed 4 bases from V and 0 bases from J, with 12 bases in between. Germline CDR1 reads MNHNY; CDR2 reads SVGAGI (reference sequence). The DNA of the CDR3 is TGTGCCAGCAGTTTTCGGGACACCACTAACTATGGCTACACCTTC. It yields the protein CASSFRDTTNYGYTF.

The rearrangement uses TRBV27 and TRBJ1-4; 7 nucleotides line up with TRBD1. Germline lookup yields CDR1 MNHEY and CDR2 SMNVEV (reference sequence). The CDR3 covers 13 residues. Trimming took 6 bases from V and 7 from J; bases not matched to a gene: 5. This CDR3 reads CASSPRDSEKLFF. In nucleotides, the CDR3 is TGTGCCAGCAGCCCACGGGACAGTGAAAAACTGTTTTTT.

There are a few counts of this clone. The chain combines TRBV7-3 with TRBJ2-2; TRBD2 aligns across 10 bases. The CDR3 totals 19 residues. After removal of 5 bases from V and 1 base from J, the junction contained 13 bases not matched to a gene. Germline V gene lookup returns CDR1 SGHTA and CDR2 FQGTGA. In DNA form, the CDR3 reads TGTGCCAGCAGCCATAAGCCCCCCCGACTAGCGGGGAACACCGGGGAGCTGTTTTTT. It yields the protein CASSHKPPRLAGNTGELFF. Using reference TRBV7-3 and TRBJ2-2 for the parts outside the CDR3, the full variable domain is GAGVSQTPSNKVTEKGKYVELRCDPISGHTALYWYRQSLGQGPEFLIYFQGTGAADDSGLPNDRFFAVRPEGSVSTLKIQRTERGDSAVYLCASSHKPPRLAGNTGELFFGEGSRLTVL.

The chain employs TRBV5-1 and TRBJ1-4; TRBD1 agrees at 7 bases. With V trimmed by 4 bases and J by 8 bases, 8 bases remained unmatched. The CDR3 runs 14 residues. Germline loops: CDR1 SGHRS, CDR2 YFSETQ. In nucleotides, the CDR3 is TGCGCCAGCAGCCTGACAGGGTTAGGAGAAAAACTGTTTTTT. Encoded protein: CASSLTGLGEKLFF.

The sample holds a few counts of this clone. The chain joins TRBV4-2 to TRBJ1-1, with 8 bases lining up with TRBD1. CDR1 is LGHNA, CDR2 YNFKEQ, per germline. CDR3 length: 15 amino acids. The ends lost 2 bases at V and 1 base at J; junction bases unmatched: 3. This CDR3 reads CASSQRDRGNTEAFF. The CDR3 nucleotides read TGTGCCAGCAGCCAACGCGACAGGGGGAACACTGAAGCTTTCTTT.

The chain carries TRBV13 and TRBJ2-1, with D possibly TRBD1 on 6 matching bases. The germline V gene has CDR1 PRHDT and CDR2 FYEKMQ (reference sequence). Trimming took off 0 bases at V and 4 bases at J, with 19 bases between the two ends. The CDR3 spans 18 residues. CDR3 DNA: TGTGCCAGCAGCTTAGGCCGTTCAGGGGCGAGCCTATACAATGAGCAGTTCTTC. Translation: CASSLGRSGASLYNEQFF.

This chain joins TRBV6-5 and TRBJ1-4; 7 bases agree with TRBD1. Germline CDR1 and CDR2: MNHEY and SVGAGI. The ends lost 6 bases at V and 8 bases at J; junction bases unmatched: 9. CDR3 size: 14 residues. CDR3 amino acids: CASRGQLSKEKLFF. The DNA for the CDR3 is TGTGCCAGCAGGGGACAGCTATCCAAGGAAAAACTGTTTTTT.

The V call is TRBV30, the J call TRBJ2-7; no definite D call. Germline V gene lookup returns CDR1 GTSNPN and CDR2 SVGIG (reference sequence). The CDR3 loop spans 13 amino acids. V lost 0 bases to trimming and J lost 5 bases, with 11 bases between them. CDR3 amino acids: CAWSVRGTHEQYF. For the CDR3, the DNA is TGTGCCTGGAGTGTACGAGGTACCCACGAGCAGTACTTC.

The chain employs TRBV6-5 and TRBJ1-1, with 8 bases lining up with TRBD1. J lost 5 bases, V lost 5 bases, and 10 bases had no gene match. Germline loops: CDR1 MNHEY, CDR2 SVGAGI. The CDR3 contains 15 residues. DNA of the CDR3: TGTGCCAGCAGTCCCTGGACAGGGTTGGGGACTGAAGCTTTCTTT. Translating it yields CASSPWTGLGTEAFF.

The chain employs TRBV11-2 and TRBJ2-1; 7 bases align to TRBD2. Germline assignment: CDR1 SGHAT and CDR2 FQNNGV. Trimming at V came to 5 bases and at J to 6 bases, leaving 19 bases not matched to a gene. CDR3 length: 18 amino acids. The CDR3 bases are TGTGCCAGCAGCGCAACCCCCCGCGGCGGGAGTCGAGGCAATGAGCAGTTCTTC. It is translated as CASSATPRGGSRGNEQFF.

The V gene is TRBV5-1, the J gene TRBJ2-1, with unresolved D. Germline-derived CDR1 and CDR2 are SGHRS and YFSETQ. The CDR3 extends over 13 amino acids. Deletions cut 4 bases from V and 7 bases from J, with 12 bases between. CDR3 nucleotide sequence: TGCGCCAGCAGCCCTTCGACTGAGAATGAGCAGTTCTTC. Translating it yields CASSPSTENEQFF. Full variable domain (remainder filled in from reference TRBV5-1 and TRBJ2-1): KAGVTQTPRYLIKTRGQQVTLSCSPISGHRSVSWYQQTPGQGLQFLFEYFSETQRNKGNFPGRFSGRQFSNSRSEMNVSTLELGDSALYLCASSPSTENEQFFGPGTRLTVL.

The chain combines TRBV9 with TRBJ2-5; D unresolved. This CDR3 spans 14 amino acids. CDR1 SGDLS and CDR2 YYNGEE come from the germline V gene. Trimming took 0 bases from V and 2 from J, leaving 8 bases between them. The CDR3 DNA is TGTGCCAGCAGCGTAGGGGCAGAGCAAGAGACCCAGTACTTC. As protein: CASSVGAEQETQYF. The full variable domain, in which reference TRBV9 and TRBJ2-5 provide the parts outside the CDR3, is DSGVTQTPKHLITATGQRVTLRCSPRSGDLSVYWYQQSLDQGLQFLIQYYNGEERAKGNILERFSAQQFPDLHSELNLSSLELGDSALYFCASSVGAEQETQYFGPGTRLLVL.

V is TRBV4-2 and J is TRBJ1-2; the match to TRBD1 covers 9 bases. Trimming removed 6 bases from V and 3 bases from J; junction bases left unmatched: 2. Germline-derived CDR1 and CDR2 are LGHNA and YNFKEQ. The CDR3 is 13 amino acids. In DNA, the CDR3 is TGTGCCAGCAGGCGGGACAGGGACTATGGCTACACCTTC. Translating it yields CASRRDRDYGYTF.

In this sample, this clone turned up a few times. CDR3 sequence: CASSLIAGNYEQFF. In DNA form, the CDR3 reads TGTGCCAGCAGCTTAATAGCGGGGAACTATGAGCAGTTCTTC. The J gene is TRBJ2-1, the V gene TRBV7-8; 8 bases align to TRBD2. This CDR3 is 14 amino acids long. Trimming took 2 bases from V and 8 from J; bases not matched to a gene: 5. Per the germline V gene, CDR1 is SGHVS and CDR2 is FQNEAQ. The complete variable domain, with remaining parts taken from reference TRBV7-8 and TRBJ2-1, reads GAGVSQSPRYKVAKRGQDVALRCDPISGHVSLFWYQQALGQGPEFLTYFQNEAQLDKSGLPSDRFFAERPEGSVSTLKIQRTQQEDSAVYLCASSLIAGNYEQFFGPGTRLTVL.

This clone appeared a few times. This chain links TRBV18 with TRBJ1-4, with a weak D call TRBD1 (5 bases). The CDR3 is made up of 13 amino acids. V was cut by 5 bases and J by 7 bases, with 11 bases left in between. Germline V gene lookup returns CDR1 KGHSH and CDR2 LQKENI. The CDR3 reads CASSDRVPEKLFF. The CDR3 DNA reads as TGTGCCAGCTCAGACAGAGTGCCTGAAAAACTGTTTTTT. The whole variable domain, remainder taken from reference TRBV18 and TRBJ1-4, is NAGVMQNPRHLVRRRGQEARLRCSPMKGHSHVYWYRQLPEEGLKFMVYLQKENIIDESGMPKERFSAEFPKEGPSILRIQQVVRGDSAAYFCASSDRVPEKLFFGSGTQLSVL.

Only one count was recorded for this clone. This chain links TRBV19 with TRBJ1-1, with 7 bases fitting TRBD1. The CDR3 sequence is 14 residues long. V shed 1 base, J shed 4 bases, and the junction held 3 bases outside the gene matches. CDR1 and CDR2 from the germline V gene are LNHDA and SQIVND (reference sequence). The DNA of the CDR3 is TGTGCCAGTAGTATAGGGGACAGTTTCACTGAAGCTTTCTTT. This sequence encodes CASSIGDSFTEAFF.

This clone has more than one count but fewer than ten. The V call is TRBV28, the J call TRBJ2-7; D unresolved. V was shortened by 8 bases and J by 3 bases, with 17 bases between the two germline ends. CDR1 MDHEN and CDR2 SYDVKM come from the germline V gene. The CDR3 has 14 amino acids. The CDR3 reads CASVPPGILYEQYF. Written as DNA, the CDR3 is TGTGCCAGCGTCCCCCCAGGTATACTCTACGAGCAGTACTTC. The full variable domain, with the rest looked up from reference TRBV28 and TRBJ2-7, is DVKVTQSSRYLVKRTGEKVFLECVQDMDHENMFWYRQDPGLGLRLIYFSYDVKMKEKGDIPEGYSVSREKKERFSLILESASTNQTSMYLCASVPPGILYEQYFGPGTRLTVT.

J is TRBJ2-1 and V is TRBV4-2; TRBD2 matches at 7 bases. V shed 0 bases, J shed 0 bases, and the junction held 8 bases outside the gene matches. Germline values: CDR1 LGHNA, CDR2 YNFKEQ. The CDR3 length is 18 residues. The CDR3 DNA sequence: TGTGCCAGCAGCCAAGATATCCTCCTAGCGGACTCCTACAATGAGCAGTTCTTC. Protein product: CASSQDILLADSYNEQFF.

The chain carries TRBV6-5 and TRBJ1-4; D gene unclear. Per the germline V gene, CDR1 is MNHEY and CDR2 is SVGAGI. The V end was cut by 6 bases, the J end by 0 bases, with 11 bases between. CDR3 size: 15 residues. The CDR3 protein is CASSSGSATNEKLFF. The CDR3 DNA sequence: TGTGCCAGCAGCTCGGGATCTGCAACTAATGAAAAACTGTTTTTT.